The 22 T cell receptor beta chains given below trace back to one sample, sequenced in a study of memory CD4+ T cells and cytomegalovirus serostatus. The sort gate was single viable CD3+CD4+CD8-CD45RO+ cells for memory CD4+ T cells. Using immunoSEQ multiplex PCR, the repertoire was profiled, and TCRdb retains in-frame clones only, with some absent. This sample has some 44,000 clones, with approximately 84% found just once. Source material: memory CD4+ T cells from blood. The receptors shown here come from an adult in good health and CMV-seronegative.

This clone came up once. This chain links TRBV5-1 with TRBJ2-1, with D perhaps given as TRBD1 or TRBD2 (6 bases each). The V end was cut by 0 bases, the J end by 9 bases, with 13 bases between. This CDR3 is 14 amino acids long. CDR1 is SGHRS and CDR2 is YFSETQ in the germline V gene. The CDR3 spells CASSLEGGYGEQFF. In nucleotides, the CDR3 is TGCGCCAGCAGCTTGGAGGGGGGTTATGGTGAGCAGTTCTTC.

The chain's CDR3 is CASSWARGTEAFF. The CDR3 DNA follows: TGTGCCAGCAGCTGGGCCCGGGGCACTGAAGCTTTCTTT. This rearrangement joins TRBV7-2 to TRBJ1-1; D remains unclear. This CDR3 contains 13 residues. Trimming pared 4 bases from V and 4 bases from J, leaving 10 bases between. Germline values: CDR1 SGHTA, CDR2 FQGNSA.

In the case of this clone: Other DNA sequences in this specimen translate into the identical CDR3. The chain joins TRBV11-2 to TRBJ1-1; D uncertain. There are 14 residues in the CDR3. V dropped 1 base and J dropped 2 bases, with 8 bases sitting between them. Germline V CDR1 and CDR2: SGHAT, FQNNGV. CDR3 nucleotides: TGTGCCAGCAGCTTAGTCGGACCTAACACTGAAGCTTTCTTT. It translates to CASSLVGPNTEAFF.

This chain links TRBV2 with TRBJ1-4; D remains ambiguous. Germline V gene sequence: CDR1 SNHLY, CDR2 FYNNEI. The CDR3 sequence is 13 residues long. V dropped 8 bases and J dropped 10 bases, with 17 bases sitting between them. The CDR3 bases are TGTGCCAGCGGTCGAGGCGATGACGGAAAACTGTTTTTT. Translated, it gives CASGRGDDGKLFF.

Written as DNA, the CDR3 is TGTGCCAGCAGCTTAGATGAGGGCCCTTCCTACGAGCAGTACTTC. This translates into CASSLDEGPSYEQYF. This sequence joins TRBV11-2 and TRBJ2-7; D perhaps matches TRBD2 (5 bases). Germline V CDR1 and CDR2: SGHAT, FQNNGV. Trimming stripped 0 bases from V and 1 base from J, with 10 bases between. The CDR3 runs 15 residues.

V is TRBV6-1 and J is TRBJ1-2, with D tentatively TRBD1 (5 bases). The V end was cut by 5 bases, the J end by 4 bases, with 14 bases between. CDR3 size: 14 residues. Per germline, CDR1 MNHNS and CDR2 SASEGT. CDR3 protein: CASSPSGQTYGYTF. The CDR3 DNA reads TGTGCCAGCAGTCCTTCCGGACAAACCTATGGCTACACCTTC.

This clone appeared once. The CDR3: CATSRASGPYRGFF. Written as DNA, the CDR3 is TGTGCCACCAGCAGAGCCTCAGGGCCTTATCGGGGGTTCTTC. This chain links TRBV15 with TRBJ2-1; D may match TRBD1 or TRBD2 (5 bases each). The CDR3 runs to 14 residues. The V gene's germline CDR1 is LNHNV and CDR2 YYDKDF (reference sequence). Trimming removed 1 base at V and 15 bases at J, with 19 bases between.

This chain links TRBV5-4 with TRBJ1-2; D is unresolved. The CDR3 is made up of 13 amino acids. With 0 bases removed from V and 6 bases from J, the gap between germline ends came to 9 bases. Germline V CDR1 and CDR2: SGHNT, YYREEE (reference sequence). The CDR3 nucleotides read TGTGCCAGCAGCTTGGCTCAGATTGATGGCTACACCTTC. It is translated as CASSLAQIDGYTF.

This chain joins TRBV25-1 and TRBJ2-5; 7 nucleotides match TRBD1. This CDR3 has 16 residues. The J segment lost 4 bases and the V segment lost 3 bases, leaving 11 bases of the junction unmatched. CDR1 is MGHDK, CDR2 SYGVNS, per germline. DNA for the CDR3: TGTGCCAGCAGTGACCCAGGGGGAGTCACACGAGAGACCCAGTACTTC. Its protein product is CASSDPGGVTRETQYF.

The CDR3 DNA is TGTGCCAGCAGGCTAAGCGGGGGGAACACCGGGGAGCTGTTTTTT. It yields the protein CASRLSGGNTGELFF. The genes are TRBV6-6 and TRBJ2-2, with 8 bases that match TRBD2. The CDR3 is 15 residues long. The junction had 4 bases not matched to a gene; V was cut back by 6 bases and J by 1 base. The V gene's germline CDR1 is MNHNY and CDR2 SVGAGI (reference sequence).

The rearrangement links TRBV25-1 to TRBJ1-4; 9 nucleotides line up with TRBD1. The CDR3 has 14 residues. V was pared by 3 bases and J by 9 bases, with 5 bases of the junction left unmatched. Germline V CDR1 and CDR2: MGHDK, SYGVNS. CDR3 protein: CASSDGGTGKKLFF. As DNA, the CDR3 is TGTGCCAGCAGTGATGGGGGGACAGGGAAAAAACTGTTTTTT.

This clone was detected only once. The CDR3 nucleotides are TGTGCCAGCAGCCCCTGGGGGGGCAGCGGCGAGCAGTACTTC. Amino acids: CASSPWGGSGEQYF. The V and J genes are TRBV27 and TRBJ2-7; weak D call: TRBD2 (7 bases). The germline gives CDR1 MNHEY, CDR2 SMNVEV (reference sequence). There are 14 residues in the CDR3. V was shortened by 6 bases and J by 6 bases, with 18 bases between the two germline ends.

CDR3 protein: CASSLAGLGLSYEQYF. The CDR3 DNA is TGTGCCAGCAGTTTGGCAGGGCTGGGGCTCTCCTACGAGCAGTACTTC. The rearrangement links TRBV6-5 to TRBJ2-5; D might be TRBD1 (5 bases). The end of the DNA fits TRBJ2-7 better, so the J call may be wrong. CDR3 length: 16 amino acids. Germline V gene sequence: CDR1 MNHEY, CDR2 SVGAGI.

The CDR3 DNA is TGTGCCACCAGCAGAGATTGGCAGCCCCAGCATTTT. This translates into CATSRDWQPQHF. The chain links TRBV15 to TRBJ1-5, with D uncertain. V was shortened by 0 bases and J by 7 bases, with 4 bases between the two germline ends. The CDR3 extends over 12 amino acids. Germline V gene data show CDR1 as LNHNV and CDR2 as YYDKDF (reference sequence).

V usage is TRBV2 and J usage is TRBJ2-4; TRBD1 is a possible D gene (5 bases). This CDR3 is 16 amino acids long. Germline V gene lookup returns CDR1 SNHLY and CDR2 FYNNEI. Trimming cost V 4 bases and J 2 bases, with 15 bases left between them. The CDR3 DNA sequence: TGTGCCAGCAGTGCCCCAAGGGGTGGTTCCAAAAACATTCAGTACTTC. It codes for CASSAPRGGSKNIQYF.

The chain is built from TRBV14 and TRBJ1-6; D is uncertain. Between the trimmed V and J ends, which lost 0 bases and 8 bases, there was a span of 5 bases. The CDR3 covers 13 residues. Germline-derived CDR1 and CDR2 are SGHDN and FVKESK. CDR3 nucleotide sequence: TGTGCCAGCAGCCAAGAGTTTTATTCACCCCTCCACTTT. This gives the protein CASSQEFYSPLHF.

This chain connects TRBV11-2 to TRBJ1-3, with no clear D. The CDR3 totals 12 residues. Per the germline V gene, CDR1 is SGHAT and CDR2 is FQNNGV. V shed 2 bases and J shed 8 bases, with 7 bases lying between them. CDR3 loop: CASSLTSDTIYF. DNA of the CDR3: TGTGCCAGCAGCTTAACGTCGGACACCATATATTTT.

The rearrangement links TRBV20-1 to TRBJ2-2, with unresolved D. CDR1 and CDR2 from the germline V gene are DFQATT and SNEGSKA (reference sequence). Trimming cost V 2 bases and J 5 bases, with 3 bases left between them. The length of the CDR3 is 11 residues. CDR3 nucleotides: TGCAGTGCTAGACCAACCGGGGAGCTGTTTTTT. Encoded protein: CSARPTGELFF.

This clone was seen only a few times. V usage is TRBV18 and J usage is TRBJ1-6; possible D gene TRBD1, 6 bases. CDR3 size: 13 residues. The germline V gene has CDR1 KGHSH and CDR2 LQKENI. The V end was cut by 8 bases, the J end by 5 bases, with 10 bases between. CDR3 protein: CASTQGNNSPLHF. DNA for the CDR3: TGTGCCAGCACGCAGGGGAATAATTCACCCCTCCACTTT.

For this clone: Other DNA variants within this sample encode the same CDR3. The chain recombines TRBV7-9 with TRBJ1-2, with D perhaps TRBD1 (6 bases). Germline V gene sequence: CDR1 SEHNR, CDR2 FQNEAQ (reference sequence). V was trimmed by 3 bases and J by 8 bases, leaving 10 bases between them. The CDR3 contains 12 residues. For the CDR3, the DNA is TGTGCCAGCAGCTTTAACAGGGACGGCTACACCTTC. It specifies CASSFNRDGYTF.

The J gene is TRBJ2-7, the V gene TRBV20-1; D uncertain. V gave up 0 bases and J gave up 4 bases, with 4 bases separating them. Germline CDR1 is DFQATT and CDR2 is SNEGSKA (reference sequence). CDR3 size: 11 residues. Written as DNA, the CDR3 is TGCAGTGCTAGAGAAAGGTACGAGCAGTACTTC. Its translation is CSARERYEQYF.

The chain uses TRBV5-6 and TRBJ1-2, with TRBD1 matching 8 bases. This CDR3 comprises 14 residues. V was clipped by 0 bases and J by 10 bases; unmatched bases: 8. Germline V lookup: CDR1 SGHDT, CDR2 YYEEEE. CDR3 amino acids: CASSLVAGQGHYTF. CDR3 nucleotides: TGTGCCAGCAGCTTGGTGGCCGGACAGGGCCACTACACCTTC.